The 28 T cell receptor beta chains listed next were all sequenced from one sample in a study of T cells in Graves' hyperthyroidism and ophthalmopathy. Amplified regions were TCR beta CDR3 sequences from RNA transcripts. During a first-round RT-PCR of the TCR CDR3, the HTBI primer set was used. TCRdb reprocessed the multiplex PCR reads via MiXCR and lists one record per CDR3 protein. The data show around 250,000 distinct CDR3 sequences, more than 12% seen once. The source material was blood. These TCRs come from a woman aged 40 to 50 with Graves' hyperthyroidism that later progressed to Graves' ophthalmopathy.

The chain has TRBV12-3 or TRBV12-4 and TRBJ2-7; the D gene could be TRBD1 or TRBD2 (6 bases each). The V gene lost 4 bases and the J gene lost 3 bases, with 22 bases spanning the gap. The CDR3 extends over 17 amino acids. CDR3 bases: TGTGCCAGCAGTTCTGGGGGGCGCCAGGGACCCATCTACGAGCAGTACTTC. Its translation: CASSSGGRQGPIYEQYF.

J is TRBJ2-7 and V is TRBV6-1; D call uncertain. The CDR3 covers 14 residues. V was clipped by 8 bases and J by 1 base, with 15 bases between them. The germline V gene encodes CDR1 MNHNS and CDR2 SASEGT. The CDR3 sequence is CASGPGRHSYEQYF. CDR3 DNA: TGTGCCAGCGGGCCGGGCAGGCATTCCTACGAGCAGTACTTC.

Many counts were recorded for this clonotype. The genes are TRBV5-6 and TRBJ2-3; D is unclear. Germline lookup yields CDR1 SGHDT and CDR2 YYEEEE. This CDR3 comprises 14 residues. V lost 0 bases and J 6 bases, leaving 11 bases between the germline ends. As DNA, the CDR3 is TGTGCCAGCAGCTTGGAACCTCTCGCGGATACGCAGTATTTT. Translation: CASSLEPLADTQYF.

This clonotype was seen only a few times. The chain uses TRBV15 and TRBJ1-5; D may be TRBD1 (5 bases). This CDR3 has 16 amino acids. The V end lost 0 bases, the J end lost 6 bases, and 15 bases lay between the germline ends. Germline values: CDR1 LNHNV, CDR2 YYDKDF (reference sequence). In DNA, the CDR3 is TGTGCCACCAGCAGAGATAGAAGCAGTGGGGGTCAGCCCCAGCATTTT. Translating it yields CATSRDRSSGGQPQHF.

The V call is TRBV20-1, the J call TRBJ1-1; no firm D call. The germline V gene encodes CDR1 DFQATT and CDR2 SNEGSKA (reference sequence). Trimming pared 5 bases from V and 1 base from J, leaving 2 bases between. The CDR3 covers 10 residues. The CDR3 DNA is TGCAGTGCTGGGAACACTGAAGCTTTCTTT. It is translated as CSAGNTEAFF.

The rearrangement uses TRBV19 and TRBJ1-5, with D maybe TRBD1 (5 bases). The ends were cut back, 7 bases at V and 1 base at J, with 17 bases in the middle. Germline V gene sequence: CDR1 LNHDA, CDR2 SQIVND (reference sequence). CDR3 length equals 16 residues. CDR3 in DNA: TGTGCCAGTACCATATACGGCAGGGAGAGCAATCAGCCCCAGCATTTT. Its protein is CASTIYGRESNQPQHF.

The J gene is TRBJ2-7, the V gene TRBV2; 15 positions match TRBD2. Germline loops: CDR1 SNHLY, CDR2 FYNNEI. The CDR3 runs to 17 residues. V gave up 5 bases and J gave up 7 bases; unmatched junction bases: 12. The CDR3 loop reads CASSRTSGRARMGEQYF. The CDR3 nucleotides are TGTGCCAGCAGTCGGACTAGCGGGAGGGCCCGAATGGGGGAGCAGTACTTC.

Many counts were recorded for this clonotype. This chain uses TRBV5-8 with TRBJ1-5, with D unresolved. This CDR3 contains 15 residues. Germline lookup yields CDR1 SGHTS and CDR2 YDEGEE. Trimming removed 1 base from V and 4 bases from J, with 12 bases in between. CDR3 DNA sequence: TGTGCCAGCAGCTTGTTGTATCTGCGGAATCAGCCCCAGCATTTT. Translation: CASSLLYLRNQPQHF.

Concerning this clonotype itself: At one end, the junction sequence differs from germline, possibly due to a read error. V is TRBV19 and J is TRBJ1-6; D is uncertain. The CDR3 sequence is 12 residues long. Looked up from germline, CDR1 is LNHDA and CDR2 is SQIVND (reference sequence). CDR3 nucleotide sequence: TGTGCCAGTAGTCGACTAAATTTACCCCTCCACTTT. It encodes CASSRLNLPLHF.

This clonotype has more than one count but fewer than ten. Being one base from a much bigger clone, this may be a read error. V and J are TRBV11-1 and TRBJ2-1; D is unclear. Trimming cost V 2 bases and J 9 bases, with 14 bases left between them. The CDR3 totals 14 residues. CDR1 and CDR2 from the germline V gene are SGHAT and FQDESV (reference sequence). The DNA for the CDR3 is TGTGCCAGCAGCTTACCACAAGTAGGTAGTGAGCAGTTCTTC. As protein: CASSLPQVGSEQFF. Full variable domain (remainder filled in from reference TRBV11-1 and TRBJ2-1): EAEVAQSPRYKITEKSQAVAFWCDPISGHATLYWYRQILGQGPELLVQFQDESVVDDSQLPKDRFSAERLKGVDSTLKIQPAELGDSAMYLCASSLPQVGSEQFFGPGTRLTVL.

The chain uses TRBV5-1 and TRBJ2-3, with D perhaps matching TRBD1 (6 bases). Trimming left V 5 bases short and J 5 bases short, with 21 bases between. CDR1 is SGHRS and CDR2 is YFSETQ in the germline V gene. This CDR3 contains 16 residues. For the CDR3, the DNA is TGCGCCAGCAGACAACCTTACAGGGCTACCGGAGATACGCAGTATTTT. This gives the protein CASRQPYRATGDTQYF.

The chain couples TRBV7-2 to TRBJ2-1, with TRBD2 matching 9 bases. The CDR3 covers 16 residues. Trimming took 1 base from V and 10 from J; bases not matched to a gene: 11. Germline lookup yields CDR1 SGHTA and CDR2 FQGNSA. CDR3: CASSLGPAGGSLEQFF. The CDR3 region has the DNA TGTGCCAGCAGCTTAGGGCCAGCGGGAGGCTCATTGGAGCAGTTCTTC.

This clonotype has at least ten counts. The rearrangement links TRBV9 to TRBJ2-2; D is undetermined. There are 14 residues in the CDR3. Germline V CDR1 and CDR2: SGDLS, YYNGEE. Between the trimmed V and J ends, which lost 0 bases and 5 bases, there was a span of 8 bases. In nucleotides, the CDR3 is TGTGCCAGCAGCGTAGATTTGGGGACCGGGGAGCTGTTTTTT. Translation: CASSVDLGTGELFF.

J is TRBJ1-4 and V is TRBV6-1; 9 bases are a match to TRBD1. CDR3 length equals 15 residues. Per germline, CDR1 MNHNS and CDR2 SASEGT. V trimming: 4 bases; J trimming: 7 bases; junction bases outside the gene matches: 7. The CDR3 protein is CASSARDRDGEKLFF. CDR3 bases: TGTGCCAGCAGTGCCCGGGACAGGGACGGTGAAAAACTGTTTTTT.

There are many counts of this clonotype. V gene TRBV10-3 combines with J gene TRBJ2-1, with no clear D. Germline V CDR1 and CDR2: ENHRY, SYGVKD. The length of the CDR3 is 15 residues. Trimming cost V 0 bases and J 5 bases, with 11 bases left between them. The CDR3 nucleotides are TGTGCCATCAGTGAGTCGAGGAAGTCACACAATGAGCAGTTCTTC. Protein: CAISESRKSHNEQFF.

In its sample, this clonotype was seen a few times. The V and J genes are TRBV4-1 and TRBJ1-1; D call uncertain. From germline, CDR1 is MGHRA and CDR2 YSYEKL. The CDR3 loop spans 15 amino acids. Trimming pared 4 bases from V and 4 bases from J, leaving 16 bases between. CDR3 residues: CASSPPGWKSTEAFF. The DNA for the CDR3 is TGCGCCAGCAGCCCCCCCGGGTGGAAGAGCACTGAAGCTTTCTTT.

This clonotype was seen many times. The J gene is TRBJ2-3, the V gene TRBV9; D is uncertain. Germline CDR1 is SGDLS and CDR2 is YYNGEE. The V and J ends lost 0 bases and 2 bases respectively, with 16 bases between them. The CDR3 has 17 amino acids. Written as DNA, the CDR3 is TGTGCCAGCAGCGTAGACCCCTACGGCCTGAACACAGATACGCAGTATTTT. Its translation: CASSVDPYGLNTDTQYF.

This clonotype has at least ten counts. The gene calls are TRBV6-6 and TRBJ2-1; 9 bases agree with TRBD2. The V and J ends lost 0 bases and 0 bases, in that order; junction bases with no gene match: 6. The length of the CDR3 is 18 residues. Germline values: CDR1 MNHNY, CDR2 SVGAGI (reference sequence). DNA of the CDR3: TGTGCCAGCAGTTACTCTGGGCTAGCGGGAAGCTCCTACAATGAGCAGTTCTTC. Translation gives CASSYSGLAGSSYNEQFF.

There are many counts of this clonotype. J is TRBJ1-2 and V is TRBV5-1; no definite D call. CDR3 length: 12 residues. In germline, CDR1 is SGHRS, CDR2 YFSETQ. With 4 bases removed from V and 7 bases from J, the gap between germline ends came to 11 bases. The CDR3 nucleotides read TGCGCCAGCAGCCCTTCGGATCGTGGCTACACCTTC. As protein: CASSPSDRGYTF.

Ten or more counts support this clonotype. CDR3 protein: CASSYSDRSSGNTIYF. The CDR3 DNA sequence: TGTGCCAGCAGTTACTCGGACAGAAGCTCTGGAAACACCATATATTTT. The V gene is TRBV6-5, the J gene TRBJ1-3, with a tentative D call TRBD1 (6 bases). Germline V gene sequence: CDR1 MNHEY, CDR2 SVGAGI. This CDR3 spans 16 amino acids. Trimming left V 0 bases short and J 0 bases short, with 9 bases between.

Many counts were recorded for this clonotype. The J gene is TRBJ2-3, the V gene TRBV30; D uncertain. CDR1 is GTSNPN, CDR2 SVGIG, per germline (reference sequence). The CDR3 length is 15 residues. Trimming left V 8 bases short and J 0 bases short, with 18 bases between. The CDR3: CARSWLGSSTDTQYF. In nucleotides, the CDR3 is TGTGCCCGCTCCTGGTTGGGCTCTAGCACAGATACGCAGTATTTT. The full variable domain, with the rest looked up from reference TRBV30 and TRBJ2-3, is SQTIHQWPATLVQPVGSPLSLECTVEGTSNPNLYWYRQAAGRGLQLLFYSVGIGQISSEVPQNLSASRPQDRQFILSSKKLLLSDSGFYLCARSWLGSSTDTQYFGPGTRLTVL.

This clonotype has ten or more counts. The CDR3 sequence: CAAQASDRSYQPQHF. As DNA, the CDR3 is TGTGCCGCCCAGGCGTCGGACAGGAGTTATCAGCCCCAGCATTTT. The chain is built from TRBV6-1 and TRBJ1-5, with TRBD1 matching over 7 bases. Trimming removed 11 bases from V and 5 bases from J; junction bases left unmatched: 15. This CDR3 spans 15 amino acids. Per germline, CDR1 MNHNS and CDR2 SASEGT.

This clonotype was seen ten or more times. The chain is built from TRBV7-8 and TRBJ2-4; no definite D call. Germline V gene lookup returns CDR1 SGHVS and CDR2 FQNEAQ. V was trimmed by 2 bases and J by 9 bases, leaving 11 bases between them. This CDR3 comprises 13 residues. CDR3 DNA sequence: TGTGCCAGCAGCTTAAGCCGTATTACCATTCAGTACTTC. It is translated as CASSLSRITIQYF.

This clonotype was counted only a few times. The chain combines TRBV20-1 with TRBJ2-2; D is tentatively TRBD1 or TRBD2 (5 bases each). This CDR3 is built from 13 residues. The germline CDR1 and CDR2 sequences are DFQATT and SNEGSKA (reference sequence). The CDR3 DNA follows: TGCAGCCCTAGGGGAGAGAACACCGGGGAGCTGTTTTTT. It is translated as CSPRGENTGELFF.

The V and J genes are TRBV19 and TRBJ1-6, with a possible D match to TRBD1 (5 bases). V lost 5 bases and J 11 bases, leaving 13 bases between the germline ends. Per the germline V gene, CDR1 is LNHDA and CDR2 is SQIVND (reference sequence). The CDR3 spans 13 residues. The CDR3 nucleotides read TGTGCCAGTAGTCCTATAGGGGATCCACCCCTCCACTTT. Its translation: CASSPIGDPPLHF.

This clonotype was seen a few times. The chain is built from TRBV20-1 and TRBJ1-1; no clear D gene. Germline V gene sequence: CDR1 DFQATT, CDR2 SNEGSKA (reference sequence). This CDR3 region has 13 residues. Trimming stripped 3 bases from V and 3 bases from J, with 11 bases between. As DNA, the CDR3 is TGCAGTGCTAGGGAATGGACGGACACTGAAGCTTTCTTT. Translated: CSAREWTDTEAFF.

This clonotype was counted many times. The gene calls are TRBV5-1 and TRBJ2-1; perhaps TRBD1 as D (6 bases). V was pared by 3 bases and J by 9 bases, with 16 bases between. The CDR3 contains 14 residues. The germline V gene encodes CDR1 SGHRS and CDR2 YFSETQ. Written as DNA, the CDR3 is TGCGCCAGCAGCTCTGGACAGTCGAGCCGTGAGCAGTTCTTC. This codes for CASSSGQSSREQFF.

Concerning this clonotype: A much larger clone sits a single nucleotide away, making a read error possible. The rearrangement joins TRBV7-9 to TRBJ1-1; D may be TRBD1 (5 bases). The CDR3 consists of 13 residues. The germline V gene encodes CDR1 SEHNR and CDR2 FQNEAQ (reference sequence). The CDR3 sequence is CASSSQENTEALF. The CDR3 DNA reads as TGTGCCAGCAGCTCACAGGAGAACACTGAAGCTCTCTTT.